This T cell receptor beta chain came from a study of cytomegalovirus exposure and HLA in healthy donors. Vbeta (60) and Jbeta (13) primers were used in the PCR. Generated by immunoSEQ multiplex PCR, the TCRdb table keeps only in-frame clones and is missing some. The table records about 140,000 clones, approximately 80% of them present only once. The germline gives CDR1 SNHLY, CDR2 FYNNEI. V was clipped by 4 bases and J by 6 bases, with 7 bases between them. CDR3 length: 13 residues. Sequenced sample: PBMCs. This rearrangement joins TRBV2 to TRBJ1-6; D not certain. This TCR was recovered from a woman aged 45-65 years in good health and CMV-seronegative. CDR3 in DNA: TGTGCCAGCAGTGTTGGCCTTAATTCACCCCTCCACTTT. Residues: CASSVGLNSPLHF.